Below, 31 T cell receptor beta chains from the same sample are listed, as sequenced in a study of blood T cells in healthy people across ages. A second about 7 to 12 cycle PCR used barcoded and J-beta primers. One entry per CDR3 protein results from TCRdb running MiXCR on the 5' RACE reads. The repertoire holds 800,000 to 950,000 distinct CDR3 sequences, with about 44% as singletons. Sequenced material: blood. The source is a young man in good health.

This chain uses TRBV28 with TRBJ2-5; TRBD1 matches at 7 bases. The last part of the DNA fits TRBJ2-7 better; the J call may be wrong. The CDR3 runs to 16 residues. Germline loops: CDR1 MDHEN, CDR2 SYDVKM. The CDR3 is CASSSQRQGLLNEQYF. DNA of the CDR3: TGTGCCAGCAGTTCTCAACGACAGGGCCTCCTAAACGAGCAGTACTTC.

The chain recombines TRBV29-1 with TRBJ2-4, with 10 positions matching TRBD2. V was pared by 7 bases and J by 0 bases, with 12 bases of the junction left unmatched. Germline CDR1 is SQVTM and CDR2 is ANQGSEA. This CDR3 is built from 17 residues. The CDR3 sequence: CSASLAGMPVAKNIQYF. As DNA, the CDR3 is TGCAGCGCCTCACTAGCGGGGATGCCCGTAGCCAAAAACATTCAGTACTTC.

The chain recombines TRBV12-3 or TRBV12-4 with TRBJ1-1, with D tentatively TRBD1 (5 bases). CDR3 length: 15 residues. The V end lost 2 bases, the J end lost 4 bases, and 14 bases lay between the germline ends. CDR3 region: CASSLKAGHSTEAFF. The CDR3, as DNA: TGTGCCAGCAGTTTAAAGGCAGGGCATAGCACTGAAGCTTTCTTT.

CDR3 protein: CASSLEATNEKLFF. DNA for the CDR3: TGTGCCAGCAGTTTGGAGGCAACTAATGAAAAACTGTTTTTT. This chain joins TRBV27 and TRBJ1-4; D call uncertain. The CDR3 length is 14 residues. The V and J ends lost 3 bases and 0 bases respectively, with 5 bases between them. The germline gives CDR1 MNHEY, CDR2 SMNVEV (reference sequence). Together with reference TRBV27 and TRBJ1-4, the CDR3 gives the full variable domain: EAQVTQNPRYLITVTGKKLTVTCSQNMNHEYMSWYRQDPGLGLRQIYYSMNVEVTDKGDVPEGYKVSRKEKRNFPLILESPSPNQTSLYFCASSLEATNEKLFFGSGTQLSVL.

The chain couples TRBV19 to TRBJ2-1, with TRBD1 matching 7 bases. CDR1 is LNHDA and CDR2 is SQIVND in the germline V gene (reference sequence). The CDR3 runs to 15 residues. J gave up 0 bases and V 9 bases, and 8 bases lay outside the gene matches. The CDR3 coding sequence is TGTGCCAGCTCTGGGGACAGAAGCTCCTACAATGAGCAGTTCTTC. Residues: CASSGDRSSYNEQFF.

The chain is built from TRBV15 and TRBJ2-7; 7 nucleotides align to TRBD2. CDR3 size: 15 residues. The germline gives CDR1 LNHNV, CDR2 YYDKDF (reference sequence). J lost 0 bases, V lost 0 bases, and 2 bases had no gene match. The CDR3 region is CATSREAGLSYEQYF. CDR3 DNA sequence: TGTGCCACCAGCAGAGAAGCGGGACTCTCCTACGAGCAGTACTTC.

The gene calls are TRBV10-1 and TRBJ2-3, with D uncertain. The CDR3 length is 13 residues. Germline V CDR1 and CDR2: WNHNN, SYGVQD (reference sequence). Trimming took off 3 bases at V and 5 bases at J, with 9 bases between the two ends. The CDR3 DNA is TGCGCCAGCAGTGACCCCGTCCAAGATACGCAGTATTTT. It translates to CASSDPVQDTQYF.

In its sample, this clonotype was seen a few times. The chain couples TRBV2 to TRBJ2-6; D uncertain. Trimming took off 3 bases at V and 2 bases at J, with 8 bases between the two ends. The CDR3 runs to 15 residues. Germline CDR1 SNHLY, CDR2 FYNNEI. The chain's CDR3 is CASSEFTAGANVLTF. The CDR3 nucleotides read TGTGCCAGCAGTGAGTTTACGGCTGGGGCCAACGTCCTGACTTTC.

V usage is TRBV9 and J usage is TRBJ2-4; 7 bases fit TRBD2. Trimming took 0 bases from V and 2 from J; bases not matched to a gene: 2. The length of the CDR3 is 15 residues. Germline assignment: CDR1 SGDLS and CDR2 YYNGEE. The CDR3 here is CASSVASGSKNIQYF. The CDR3 nucleotides read TGTGCCAGCAGCGTAGCTAGCGGCTCCAAAAACATTCAGTACTTC.

This clonotype was recorded a few times. V and J are TRBV5-1 and TRBJ2-5; TRBD1 matches at 7 bases. Trimming cost V 4 bases and J 4 bases; bases outside gene matches: 7. The CDR3 runs to 14 residues. CDR1 is SGHRS, CDR2 YFSETQ, per germline. CDR3 sequence reads: CASSPQTGIETQYF. For the CDR3, the DNA is TGCGCCAGCAGCCCTCAGACAGGGATAGAGACCCAGTACTTC.

Details on this clonotype: A much larger clone sits a single nucleotide away, making a read error possible. The J gene is TRBJ2-5, the V gene TRBV4-3, with 14 bases matching TRBD2. Unmatched junction bases numbered 9, after V lost 1 base and J lost 11 bases. The CDR3 has 16 amino acids. From germline, CDR1 is LGHNA and CDR2 YSLEER. The CDR3 DNA reads TGCGCCAGCAGCCAAGGGACTAGCGGGGGGTACAATGAGCAGTACTTC. Its translation is CASSQGTSGGYNEQYF.

The chain employs TRBV5-1 and TRBJ1-1; no clear D. CDR1 is SGHRS and CDR2 is YFSETQ in the germline V gene. The V gene lost 0 bases and the J gene lost 0 bases, with 12 bases spanning the gap. The CDR3 spans 16 residues. CDR3 sequence reads: CASSLGMGGMNTEAFF. The CDR3 DNA reads TGCGCCAGCAGCTTGGGGATGGGAGGCATGAACACTGAAGCTTTCTTT.

The V and J genes are TRBV7-9 and TRBJ1-2; 7 bases line up with TRBD1. The V and J ends lost 5 bases and 6 bases, in that order; junction bases with no gene match: 9. This CDR3 spans 14 amino acids. Looked up from germline, CDR1 is SEHNR and CDR2 is FQNEAQ (reference sequence). The CDR3 spells CASSVGRGSDGYTF. The CDR3 nucleotides read TGTGCCAGCAGCGTAGGCAGGGGGAGCGATGGCTACACCTTC.

The chain uses TRBV28 and TRBJ2-7, with D perhaps TRBD1 (5 bases). This CDR3 has 16 residues. CDR1 is MDHEN, CDR2 SYDVKM, per germline. V lost 6 bases and J lost 6, with 24 bases in between. The CDR3 DNA sequence: TGTGCCAGCAGCTCTGCGGACATAAAAGAGGCAGGCGAGCAGTACTTC. Translated: CASSSADIKEAGEQYF.

A remark on this clonotype: The germline gene is not matched at one end of the junction; a read error may be the cause. The chain carries TRBV7-7 and TRBJ2-2, with 9 bases identical to TRBD1. The germline V gene has CDR1 SSHAT and CDR2 FNYEAQ (reference sequence). The CDR3 contains 15 residues. The CDR3 DNA reads as TGTGCTAGCAGCCTCGGGACAGGGAGCACCGCGGAGCTGTTTTTT. Translation gives CASSLGTGSTAELFF. Full variable domain (rest looked up from reference TRBV7-7 and TRBJ2-2): GAGVSQSPRYKVTKRGQDVTLRCDPISSHATLYWYQQALGQGPEFLTYFNYEAQPDKSGLPSDRFSAERPEGSISTLTIQRTEQRDSAMYRCASSLGTGSTAELFFGEGSRLTVL.

This chain joins TRBV7-2 and TRBJ1-2; D might be TRBD1 (6 bases). The CDR3 consists of 16 residues. V was shortened by 0 bases and J by 8 bases, with 19 bases between the two germline ends. Germline CDR1 SGHTA, CDR2 FQGNSA. CDR3 protein: CASSLAPGAVLGGYTF. The CDR3 nucleotides read TGTGCCAGCAGCTTAGCGCCAGGGGCCGTCTTAGGGGGCTACACCTTC.

V and J are TRBV5-1 and TRBJ2-3; D gene ambiguous. The CDR3 sequence is 14 residues long. The V gene lost 4 bases and the J gene lost 5 bases, with 14 bases spanning the gap. In germline, CDR1 is SGHRS, CDR2 YFSETQ. The CDR3 loop is CASSQGPTQDTQYF. Written as DNA, the CDR3 is TGCGCCAGCAGCCAAGGACCTACCCAAGATACGCAGTATTTT.

V and J are TRBV6-5 and TRBJ2-7; 11 bases are shared with TRBD1. The CDR3 loop spans 15 amino acids. In germline, CDR1 is MNHEY, CDR2 SVGAGI. J lost 4 bases, V lost 5 bases, and 7 bases had no gene match. The DNA of the CDR3 is TGTGCCAGCAGTCGGACAGGGGGCCGTGGATACGAGCAGTACTTC. This translates into CASSRTGGRGYEQYF.

The chain employs TRBV5-1 and TRBJ2-7; 7 bases are shared with TRBD1. CDR1 and CDR2 (germline): SGHRS, YFSETQ. V gave up 4 bases and J gave up 2 bases; unmatched junction bases: 3. The length of the CDR3 is 13 residues. DNA for the CDR3: TGCGCCAGCAGCCGCGGACAGGCCTACGAGCAGTACTTC. The encoded protein is CASSRGQAYEQYF. The whole variable domain, filled in from reference TRBV5-1 and TRBJ2-7, reads KAGVTQTPRYLIKTRGQQVTLSCSPISGHRSVSWYQQTPGQGLQFLFEYFSETQRNKGNFPGRFSGRQFSNSRSEMNVSTLELGDSALYLCASSRGQAYEQYFGPGTRLTVT.

The chain joins TRBV6-1 to TRBJ1-4; maybe TRBD1 (6 bases). The germline V gene has CDR1 MNHNS and CDR2 SASEGT. Trimming cost V 9 bases and J 8 bases, with 16 bases left between them. The CDR3 runs to 13 residues. The CDR3 region is CASMTGSREKLFF. The CDR3 DNA reads TGTGCCAGTATGACAGGCTCACGCGAAAAACTGTTTTTT.

A few counts support this clonotype. This rearrangement joins TRBV7-2 to TRBJ1-2; no reliable D call. V was pared by 2 bases and J by 4 bases, with 11 bases between. CDR1 is SGHTA and CDR2 is FQGNSA in the germline V gene. This CDR3 region has 14 residues. This CDR3 reads CASSLQERLYGYTF. The CDR3 DNA reads as TGTGCCAGCAGCTTACAAGAGCGCCTCTATGGCTACACCTTC.

The V gene is TRBV7-2, the J gene TRBJ2-7; D perhaps matches TRBD2 (5 bases). The germline V gene encodes CDR1 SGHTA and CDR2 FQGNSA. The CDR3 runs 16 residues. Trimming stripped 4 bases from V and 1 base from J, with 17 bases between. The CDR3 bases are TGTGCCAGCAGCTCGCCGGCGGGTCGGGGATCCTACGAGCAGTACTTC. It encodes CASSSPAGRGSYEQYF.

The chain combines TRBV5-6 with TRBJ1-2; no definite D call. The V end lost 4 bases, the J end lost 6 bases, and 10 bases lay between the germline ends. This CDR3 region has 12 residues. Germline V gene sequence: CDR1 SGHDT, CDR2 YYEEEE. CDR3 bases: TGTGCCAGCAGCGGACGGCAGGATGGCTACACCTTC. It translates to CASSGRQDGYTF.

The chain carries TRBV24-1 and TRBJ2-1; maybe TRBD2 (5 bases). Germline loops: CDR1 KGHDR, CDR2 SFDVKD. Deletions cut 5 bases from V and 6 bases from J, with 7 bases between. The length of the CDR3 is 12 residues. The CDR3 sequence is CATSVEGNEQFF. The CDR3 DNA follows: TGTGCCACCAGTGTCGAGGGCAATGAGCAGTTCTTC.

Only a few counts were recorded for this clonotype. CDR3 bases: TGTGCCAGCAGTCGATTTCGAGCGGGGGCCTCCTACGAGCAGTACTTC. Protein product: CASSRFRAGASYEQYF. The chain has TRBV14 and TRBJ2-7; 8 nucleotides align to TRBD2. This CDR3 has 16 amino acids. The germline V gene encodes CDR1 SGHDN and CDR2 FVKESK. After removal of 6 bases from V and 0 bases from J, the junction contained 10 bases not matched to a gene. The complete variable domain, with remaining parts taken from reference TRBV14 and TRBJ2-7, reads EAGVTQFPSHSVIEKGQTVTLRCDPISGHDNLYWYRRVMGKEIKFLLHFVKESKQDESGMPNNRFLAERTGGTYSTLKVQPAELEDSGVYFCASSRFRAGASYEQYFGPGTRLTVT.

CDR3 nucleotide sequence: TGTGCCATCAGTCCCGGAGGGGGGCGTTTTCGTGGAGGGAATGAGCAGTTCTTC. Its protein is CAISPGGGRFRGGNEQFF. The rearrangement uses TRBV10-3 and TRBJ2-1; D is perhaps TRBD1 or TRBD2 (6 bases each). The CDR3 is 18 amino acids. Germline CDR1 reads ENHRY; CDR2 reads SYGVKD. The V end lost 5 bases, the J end lost 7 bases, and 27 bases lay between the germline ends.

This clonotype was found many times. This chain uses TRBV24-1 with TRBJ2-3; no definite D call. CDR1 and CDR2 (germline): KGHDR, SFDVKD. Trimming took off 2 bases at V and 2 bases at J, with 10 bases between the two ends. The CDR3 spans 15 residues. CDR3 loop: CATSDSVRHTDTQYF. The CDR3, as DNA: TGTGCCACCAGTGATTCGGTACGCCACACAGATACGCAGTATTTT.

Remarks on this clonotype: The junction differs from germline at one of its ends, possibly a read error. The chain couples TRBV20-1 to TRBJ2-7; 9 nucleotides match TRBD1. The CDR3 has 15 residues. Germline lookup yields CDR1 DFQATT and CDR2 SNEGSKA (reference sequence). DNA of the CDR3: TGCAGTGTTAGAGAGTCGACAGGGGGAACCTACGAGCAGTACTTC. Residues: CSVRESTGGTYEQYF.

In its sample, this clonotype was seen a few times. V gene TRBV7-9 combines with J gene TRBJ2-7; the D call may be TRBD1 or TRBD2 (5 bases each). V lost 6 bases and J lost 0, with 15 bases in between. The CDR3 loop spans 15 amino acids. Germline assignment: CDR1 SEHNR and CDR2 FQNEAQ (reference sequence). The CDR3: CASRPGKGSSYEQYF. The CDR3 region has the DNA TGTGCCAGCAGGCCCGGAAAGGGGAGCTCCTACGAGCAGTACTTC.

This chain joins TRBV10-3 and TRBJ2-2, with D possibly TRBD1 on 6 matching bases. CDR3 length: 12 amino acids. The germline CDR1 and CDR2 sequences are ENHRY and SYGVKD. The V gene lost 7 bases and the J gene lost 10 bases, with 13 bases spanning the gap. CDR3 sequence: CAITAGQLELFF. CDR3 coding DNA: TGTGCCATCACCGCCGGACAGTTGGAGCTGTTTTTT.

This chain joins TRBV6-5 and TRBJ2-1; D is perhaps TRBD1 (6 bases). This CDR3 has 13 amino acids. Germline V gives CDR1 MNHEY, CDR2 SVGAGI. V lost 6 bases and J lost 7, with 13 bases in between. CDR3 sequence reads: CASRGAGENEQFF. DNA of the CDR3: TGTGCCAGCAGGGGGGCGGGTGAAAATGAGCAGTTCTTC.